The 9 T cell receptor beta chains reported below all come from one sample, sequenced in a study of PD-1 blockade in classical Hodgkin lymphoma. The time point here: cycle 4 day 1 (C4D1), after less than seven weeks of nivolumab. Relapses following autologous stem cell transplantation were seen in all patients, with brentuximab vedotin exposure varying. The assay was immunoSEQ multiplex PCR, and TCRdb's table has in-frame clones only and misses some. The repertoire includes about 89,000 clones, approximately 90% of them detected once, and approximately 2.9% sits in the top ten. Material: peripheral blood mononuclear cells (PBMCs), obtained before the fourth cycle of nivolumab. The origin of the receptors is a human donor with classical Hodgkin lymphoma.

This chain uses TRBV30 with TRBJ1-1; D unresolved. The CDR3 extends over 14 amino acids. The germline gives CDR1 GTSNPN, CDR2 SVGIG (reference sequence). V shed 1 base and J shed 0 bases, with 9 bases lying between them. CDR3: CAWSGAVVNTEAFF. The CDR3, as DNA: TGTGCCTGGAGTGGAGCCGTGGTGAACACTGAAGCTTTCTTT.

This clone occurred once. The CDR3 is CASSDSWGAETGELFF. CDR3 DNA sequence: TGTGCCAGCAGTGACTCATGGGGGGCAGAGACCGGGGAGCTGTTTTTT. J is TRBJ2-2 and V is TRBV6-4; either TRBD1 or TRBD2 may supply D (6 bases each). The CDR3 has 16 amino acids. Germline V gene sequence: CDR1 MRHNA, CDR2 SNTAGT. V lost 0 bases, J lost 5 bases, and 13 bases lay in between.

In this sample, this clone turned up once. This rearrangement joins TRBV19 to TRBJ2-3; D perhaps matches TRBD2 (6 bases). V lost 6 bases and J lost 3, with 16 bases in between. Germline V gives CDR1 LNHDA, CDR2 SQIVND (reference sequence). This CDR3 has 15 amino acids. CDR3 sequence: CASSRWGLPTDTQYF. The CDR3 bases are TGTGCCAGTAGCCGCTGGGGACTGCCTACAGATACGCAGTATTTT.

The rearrangement uses TRBV2 and TRBJ2-1, with 9 bases lining up with TRBD2. From germline, CDR1 is SNHLY and CDR2 FYNNEI. Trimming took 4 bases from V and 7 from J; bases not matched to a gene: 8. CDR3 size: 15 residues. The CDR3 loop is CASSGVRGGLNEQFF. DNA of the CDR3: TGTGCCAGCAGTGGGGTGCGGGGGGGCCTTAATGAGCAGTTCTTC. The complete variable domain, with remaining parts taken from reference TRBV2 and TRBJ2-1, reads EPEVTQTPSHQVTQMGQEVILRCVPISNHLYFYWYRQILGQKVEFLVSFYNNEISEKSEIFDDQFSVERPDGSNFTLKIRSTKLEDSAMYFCASSGVRGGLNEQFFGPGTRLTVL.

V gene TRBV4-2 combines with J gene TRBJ2-1; TRBD2 matches 13 bases. The CDR3 has 17 residues. Trimming removed 1 base from V and 8 bases from J; junction bases left unmatched: 8. The V gene's germline CDR1 is LGHNA and CDR2 YNFKEQ. For the CDR3, the DNA is TGTGCCAGCAGCCAAGCTACTAGCGGGGGGGCCCTCGATGAGCAGTTCTTC. This encodes CASSQATSGGALDEQFF.

The genes are TRBV6-5 and TRBJ1-5, with 7 bases lining up with TRBD1. The CDR3 is made up of 14 amino acids. V lost 5 bases to trimming and J lost 2 bases; unmatched junction nucleotides: 3. Germline V gene lookup returns CDR1 MNHEY and CDR2 SVGAGI. This CDR3 is CASSPDRGNQPQHF. The CDR3 DNA reads as TGTGCCAGCAGTCCTGACAGGGGCAATCAGCCCCAGCATTTT.

V and J are TRBV7-6 and TRBJ2-4, with TRBD2 matching 11 bases. The CDR3 runs to 18 residues. The V gene end was trimmed by 2 bases and the J gene end by 0 bases; junction bases not matched to a gene: 6. Looked up from germline, CDR1 is SGHVS and CDR2 is FNYEAQ. Here the CDR3 reads CASSLRLAGGLAKNIQYF. The CDR3 DNA follows: TGTGCCAGCAGCTTACGCCTAGCGGGGGGCCTAGCCAAAAACATTCAGTACTTC.

The count of this clone is one. The chain employs TRBV15 and TRBJ2-2, with a tentative D call TRBD2 (7 bases). Looked up from germline, CDR1 is LNHNV and CDR2 is YYDKDF (reference sequence). Trimming left V 0 bases short and J 6 bases short, with 14 bases between. The CDR3 runs to 16 residues. As DNA, the CDR3 is TGTGCCACCAGCAGAGACCGGGGGGCAAGGGCCGGGGAGCTGTTTTTT. It encodes CATSRDRGARAGELFF.

The gene calls are TRBV21-1 and TRBJ2-1; the D call in the table, TRBD2, was not verified against the DNA. TRBV21-1 is designated a pseudogene. This CDR3 region has 16 residues. CDR3 amino acids: CASSNRGGPPYNEQFF. The CDR3 DNA reads TGTGCCAGCAGCAACCGCGGGGGGCCGCCTTACAATGAGCAGTTCTTC.